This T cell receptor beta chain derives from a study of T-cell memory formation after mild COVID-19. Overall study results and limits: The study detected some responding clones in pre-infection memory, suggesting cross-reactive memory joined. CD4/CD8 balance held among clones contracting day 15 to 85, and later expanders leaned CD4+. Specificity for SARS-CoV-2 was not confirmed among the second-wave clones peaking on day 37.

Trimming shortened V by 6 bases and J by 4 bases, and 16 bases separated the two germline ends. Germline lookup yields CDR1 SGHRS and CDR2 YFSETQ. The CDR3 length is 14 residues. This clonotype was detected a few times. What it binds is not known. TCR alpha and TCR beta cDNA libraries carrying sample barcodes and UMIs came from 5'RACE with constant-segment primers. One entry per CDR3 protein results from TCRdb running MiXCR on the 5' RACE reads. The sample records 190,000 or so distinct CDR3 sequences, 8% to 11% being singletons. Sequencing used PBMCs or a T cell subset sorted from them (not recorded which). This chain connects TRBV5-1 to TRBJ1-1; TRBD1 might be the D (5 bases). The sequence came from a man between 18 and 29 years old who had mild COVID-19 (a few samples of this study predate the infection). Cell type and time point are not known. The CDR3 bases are TGCGCCAGCACTTCGCAGGGAGCAACCACTGAAGCTTTCTTT. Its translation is CASTSQGATTEAFF.